This T cell receptor beta chain was recovered during a study of blood T cell repertoires in COVID-19. Study-wide background: Sources were T cells, B-cell-depleted T cells, or PBMCs; the material itself was cDNA or gDNA.

V lost 7 bases to trimming and J lost 1 base, with 10 bases between them. The germline V gene has CDR1 SGHVS and CDR2 FQNEAQ. The CDR3 extends over 13 amino acids. Authors' data handling: Reference gene primer amplification in the assay estimated nucleated cell counts. Generated by immunoSEQ multiplex PCR, the TCRdb table keeps only in-frame clones and is missing some. The D gene and trimming were derived from the DNA, and the V and J assignments and clone size from that table. The sample lists some 42,000 clones; roughly 92% were seen once. V usage is TRBV7-8 and J usage is TRBJ1-1, with D perhaps TRBD1 (5 bases). Sequencing input: peripheral blood. The sequence derives from a man aged 45-65 years with active COVID-19. The DNA of the CDR3 is TGTGCCAGCAAATTGGGGCGGAACACTGAAGCTTTCTTT. Translated: CASKLGRNTEAFF. Full variable domain (outside the CDR3, taken from reference TRBV7-8 and TRBJ1-1): GAGVSQSPRYKVAKRGQDVALRCDPISGHVSLFWYQQALGQGPEFLTYFQNEAQLDKSGLPSDRFFAERPEGSVSTLKIQRTQQEDSAVYLCASKLGRNTEAFFGQGTRLTVV.